This TCR beta chain was profiled in a study of blood T cells in healthy people across ages. Alongside a J-beta primer mix, a sample-barcoded 5' primer served in a second PCR lasting roughly 6 to 12 cycles. TCRdb independently ran MiXCR on the 5' RACE reads; one entry per CDR3 protein. There are about 1.4 million distinct CDR3 sequences in the sample; approximately 60% occur only once, and 6.5% to 8.5% lies in the top ten. The CDR3 is 16 residues long. Germline loops: CDR1 LGHNA, CDR2 YNFKEQ. V dropped 5 bases and J dropped 2 bases, with 17 bases sitting between them. The source is a man aged 18 to 30 in good health. The sequencing input was blood. This rearrangement joins TRBV4-2 to TRBJ2-3, with D tentatively TRBD2 (5 bases). The chain's CDR3 is CASSAGLLVTTDTQYF. As DNA, the CDR3 is TGTGCCAGCAGCGCCGGCTTACTAGTCACCACAGATACGCAGTATTTT.